This entry is about one T cell receptor beta chain. The target antigen is unknown. Libraries were prepared by immunoSEQ multiplex PCR; TCRdb keeps only in-frame clonotypes and omits some of them. The table shows roughly 300,000 clones, with roughly 76% occurring only once. This sample is drawn from a study of cytotoxic CD8 clonotypes in ibrutinib-treated CLL. Across the study: Among responders, some 25 were partial and 2 complete; after median roughly 70 months, approximately 15 stayed remitted and some 12 progressed. The study, taken as a whole, reports: Patients showed higher baseline clonality than age-matched healthy donors, and it tracked circulating CD8+ T-cell counts. Different sampling times were used for sustained-remission and progressing patients.

This TCR was sampled from a human donor with chronic lymphocytic leukemia. The input for sequencing was PBMCs, taken at disease progression, from a patient treated with ibrutinib.

The CDR3 DNA follows: TGTGCCAGCTCATTACTAGACACGAACACTGAAGCTTTCTTT. Protein: CASSLLDTNTEAFF. The V and J genes are TRBV2 and TRBJ1-1, with D unclear. The germline CDR1 and CDR2 sequences are SNHLY and FYNNEI. Trimming removed 8 bases from V and 1 base from J, with 14 bases in between. The CDR3 runs to 14 residues.